This TCR beta chain was sequenced during a study of CD8 T cells in Susac syndrome. The CDR3 has 11 residues. The V gene's germline CDR1 is GTSNPN and CDR2 SVGIG (reference sequence). V dropped 3 bases and J dropped 4 bases, with 6 bases sitting between them. RNA in amounts of roughly 0.5 to 1 ug was reverse transcribed with random hexamers. TCR beta CDR3 was amplified by immunoSEQ multiplex PCR. This amplification extended across 54 Vbeta and 13 Jbeta segments. TCRdb used MiXCR to reprocess the immunoSEQ multiplex PCR reads, holding one entry per CDR3 protein. The data show fewer than 250,000 distinct CDR3 sequences, approximately 90% seen once. The authors negatively isolated CD8+ and CD4+ T cells and FACS-enriched TEMRA cells.

Sequenced input: CD8+ T cells from PBMCs. V usage is TRBV30 and J usage is TRBJ1-2, with TRBD1 as a possible D gene (5 bases). The clonotype was recovered from a human donor with multiple sclerosis. CDR3 coding DNA: TGTGCCTGGAGCGACAGCTATGGCTACACCTTC. It specifies CAWSDSYGYTF.